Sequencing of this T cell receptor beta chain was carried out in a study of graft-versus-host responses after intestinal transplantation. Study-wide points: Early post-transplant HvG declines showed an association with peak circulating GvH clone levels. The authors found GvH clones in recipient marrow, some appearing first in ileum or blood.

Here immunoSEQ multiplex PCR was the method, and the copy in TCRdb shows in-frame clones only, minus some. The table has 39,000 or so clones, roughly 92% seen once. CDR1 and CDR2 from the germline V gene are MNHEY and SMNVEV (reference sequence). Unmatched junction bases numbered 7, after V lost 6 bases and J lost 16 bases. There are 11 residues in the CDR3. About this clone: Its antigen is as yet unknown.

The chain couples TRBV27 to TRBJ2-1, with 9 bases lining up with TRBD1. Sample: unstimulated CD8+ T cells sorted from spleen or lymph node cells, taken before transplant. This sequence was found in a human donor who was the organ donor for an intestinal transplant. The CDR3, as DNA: TGTGCCAGCAGATTCGGGACAGGGTATTTCTTC. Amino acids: CASRFGTGYFF.